Each of the 13 T cell receptor beta chains below was sequenced from the same sample in a study of patients and donors after allogeneic stem cell transplantation. TCRdb re-analysed the RT-PCR reads in MiXCR, keeping a single row per CDR3 protein. The repertoire has about 960,000 distinct CDR3 sequences, around 17% of them found once; the top ten carry under 6.5%. Source material: blood, either unsorted or a sorted T cell fraction (not recorded which). The receptors stem from a human donor who was either an allogeneic HSCT recipient or a stem cell or donor lymphocyte infusion donor (not recorded which). It is not recorded whose cells these are; they may come from a transplant donor.

This clonotype was counted a few times. The rearrangement links TRBV12-5 to TRBJ2-5; TRBD1 matches at 10 bases. Germline values: CDR1 LGHNT, CDR2 FRNRAP. V shed 0 bases, J shed 3 bases, and the junction held 7 bases outside the gene matches. The CDR3 runs 17 residues. CDR3 protein: CASGLVTGQGVKETQYF. In nucleotides, the CDR3 is TGTGCTAGTGGTTTGGTAACCGGACAGGGGGTCAAAGAGACCCAGTACTTC.

This clonotype has only a few counts. This chain uses TRBV12-5 with TRBJ1-1, with a tentative D call TRBD1 (5 bases). The germline CDR1 and CDR2 sequences are LGHNT and FRNRAP. Trimming removed 4 bases at V and 4 bases at J, with 22 bases between. The length of the CDR3 is 17 residues. This chain's CDR3 is CASGSIRLGERGTEAFF. The DNA of the CDR3 is TGTGCTAGTGGTTCGATACGCTTAGGGGAACGCGGCACTGAAGCTTTCTTT.

The rearrangement joins TRBV21-1 to TRBJ2-1; no DNA check was done on the table's D call, TRBD1. TRBV21-1 is annotated as a pseudogene. This CDR3 region has 16 residues. The CDR3 DNA reads TGTGCCAGCAGCAAGGGCCGGGACAGGGGACCCAATGAGCAGTTCTTC. It translates to CASSKGRDRGPNEQFF.

The chain has TRBV7-9 and TRBJ1-3; unclear D gene. CDR1 SEHNR and CDR2 FQNEAQ come from the germline V gene (reference sequence). V gave up 4 bases and J gave up 1 base, with 17 bases separating them. CDR3 size: 17 residues. This CDR3 is CASSSMRAGLSGNTIYF. In DNA form, the CDR3 reads TGTGCCAGCAGCTCTATGCGGGCGGGCTTATCTGGAAACACCATATATTTT. Full variable domain (missing parts from reference TRBV7-9 and TRBJ1-3): DTGVSQNPRHKITKRGQNVTFRCDPISEHNRLYWYRQTLGQGPEFLTYFQNEAQLEKSRLLSDRFSAERPKGSFSTLEIQRTEQGDSAMYLCASSSMRAGLSGNTIYFGEGSWLTVV.

This clonotype was detected ten times or more. This rearrangement joins TRBV5-6 to TRBJ2-2; D is perhaps TRBD1 (5 bases). The length of the CDR3 is 14 residues. Trimming removed 5 bases at V and 6 bases at J, with 14 bases between. Germline CDR1 SGHDT, CDR2 YYEEEE. CDR3 DNA: TGTGCCAGCAGTTTAGGGGATCGCGCCGGGGAGCTGTTTTTT. This translates into CASSLGDRAGELFF.

The chain uses TRBV6-1 and TRBJ2-5; possibly TRBD1 or TRBD2 for D (6 bases each). V lost 6 bases, J lost 2 bases, and 19 bases lay in between. Germline lookup yields CDR1 MNHNS and CDR2 SASEGT. This CDR3 has 16 amino acids. The CDR3 spells CASSPGGHLGQETQYF. CDR3 bases: TGTGCCAGCAGCCCCGGGGGACACCTGGGTCAAGAGACCCAGTACTTC.

The chain couples TRBV10-3 to TRBJ1-2; 8 bases fit TRBD1. Unmatched junction bases numbered 8, after V lost 5 bases and J lost 3 bases. CDR3 size: 15 residues. Germline V gives CDR1 ENHRY, CDR2 SYGVKD. The CDR3 here is CAISIGQGGDYGYTF. CDR3 bases: TGTGCCATCAGTATTGGACAGGGAGGAGACTATGGCTACACCTTC.

The V and J genes are TRBV24-1 and TRBJ2-5; perhaps TRBD2 as D (6 bases). The CDR3 has 16 residues. V was shortened by 3 bases and J by 5 bases, with 18 bases between the two germline ends. Germline CDR1 and CDR2: KGHDR and SFDVKD. The CDR3 sequence: CATSDRGDFFPETQYF. The CDR3 DNA follows: TGTGCCACCAGTGATCGCGGGGATTTCTTTCCGGAGACCCAGTACTTC.

This clonotype has a handful of counts. The chain recombines TRBV20-1 with TRBJ1-5; weak D call: TRBD1 (6 bases). The CDR3 contains 16 residues. V lost 1 base, J lost 1 base, and 14 bases lay in between. Germline lookup yields CDR1 DFQATT and CDR2 SNEGSKA (reference sequence). The DNA for the CDR3 is TGCAGTGCTAGAGCCTCGACAGGACGAAGCAATCAGCCCCAGCATTTT. Amino acids: CSARASTGRSNQPQHF.

The J gene is TRBJ2-5, the V gene TRBV10-3; D possibly uses TRBD1 or TRBD2 (5 bases each). This CDR3 has 14 amino acids. V shed 0 bases and J shed 5 bases, with 10 bases lying between them. CDR1 ENHRY and CDR2 SYGVKD come from the germline V gene. In nucleotides, the CDR3 is TGTGCCATCAGTGAGTCCAGGGAGTGGGAGACCCAGTACTTC. Translation gives CAISESREWETQYF.

The chain employs TRBV6-2 or TRBV6-3 and TRBJ1-5; no clear D gene. The CDR3 runs 13 residues. Germline V gene data show CDR1 as MNHEY and CDR2 as SVGEGT. V gave up 8 bases and J gave up 5 bases, with 13 bases separating them. In DNA form, the CDR3 reads TGTGCCAGCGGGAGAGGCAGAGATCAGCCCCAGCATTTT. It translates to CASGRGRDQPQHF.

This clonotype has a handful of counts. The chain has TRBV5-1 and TRBJ1-1, with 9 bases matching TRBD1. CDR3 length: 16 amino acids. Germline lookup yields CDR1 SGHRS and CDR2 YFSETQ. The V gene end was trimmed by 3 bases and the J gene end by 2 bases; junction bases not matched to a gene: 8. The CDR3 reads CASSYRTGEDNTEAFF. CDR3 DNA sequence: TGCGCCAGCAGCTATAGGACAGGGGAGGATAACACTGAAGCTTTCTTT.

This chain links TRBV5-1 with TRBJ2-6; D remains unclear. The CDR3 extends over 17 amino acids. Germline V gene data show CDR1 as SGHRS and CDR2 as YFSETQ. Between the trimmed V and J ends, which lost 1 base and 1 base, there was a span of 12 bases. The CDR3 nucleotides read TGCGCCAGCAGCTTGAATCTTTGGGGATCTGGGGCCAACGTCCTGACTTTC. This gives the protein CASSLNLWGSGANVLTF.